Below are 32 T cell receptor beta chains sequenced from a single sample in a study of blood T cell repertoires in COVID-19 (dated by TCRdb to the early 2020s). Library generation was performed with the immunoSEQ multiplex PCR assay. TCRdb re-hosts the immuneACCESS table, in-frame sequences only. Its copies lack some clones; in the studies checked, an unresolved V gene accounts for under half of them, and the cause for the rest is not known. This sample holds 300,000 to 400,000 clones; over 70% were observed only once. The top ten constitute under 6.5% of the sample. Material: peripheral blood. The receptors derive from a woman aged 50 to 60 with COVID-19, enrolled during active disease.

The chain links TRBV6-1 to TRBJ2-6, with unresolved D. The CDR3 has 18 residues. The V gene lost 1 base and the J gene lost 0 bases, with 13 bases spanning the gap. Germline assignment: CDR1 MNHNS and CDR2 SASEGT. The CDR3 nucleotides are TGTGCCAGCAGTGAAGGCCCCCAGGCTAACTCTGGGGCCAACGTCCTGACTTTC. Protein: CASSEGPQANSGANVLTF.

This clone was seen only a few times. The chain employs TRBV15 and TRBJ1-1, with TRBD1 identical over 10 bases. Germline lookup yields CDR1 LNHNV and CDR2 YYDKDF (reference sequence). Trimming took 1 base from V and 5 from J; bases not matched to a gene: 4. The CDR3 covers 15 residues. In DNA form, the CDR3 reads TGTGCCACCAGCAGAGGGACAGGGGGTTTGACTGAAGCTTTCTTT. Amino acids: CATSRGTGGLTEAFF.

The chain combines TRBV9 with TRBJ2-2, with TRBD2 matching 9 bases. Losses at the gene ends were 1 base for V and 2 bases for J; bases not matched to a gene: 3. The CDR3 length is 16 residues. Per the germline V gene, CDR1 is SGDLS and CDR2 is YYNGEE. Here the CDR3 DNA reads TGTGCCAGCAGCGTATTAGCGGGAGCCAACACCGGGGAGCTGTTTTTT. Amino acid sequence: CASSVLAGANTGELFF.

This clone has a single count. The V and J genes are TRBV19 and TRBJ1-2; 12 bases match TRBD1. The CDR3 is 16 amino acids. V shed 4 bases and J 3 bases; nucleotides not matched to a gene: 6. Germline CDR1 and CDR2: LNHDA and SQIVND (reference sequence). The CDR3 bases are TGTGCCAGTAGTACGTCCGGGACAGGGGGCCACTATGGCTACACCTTC. Its protein is CASSTSGTGGHYGYTF.

The chain is built from TRBV5-4 and TRBJ1-3, with TRBD1 as a possible D gene (5 bases). In germline, CDR1 is SGHNT, CDR2 YYREEE (reference sequence). The CDR3 runs 14 residues. V was clipped by 1 base and J by 3 bases, with 8 bases between them. The CDR3 spells CASSLTGVGNTIYF. CDR3 nucleotides: TGTGCCAGCAGCTTGACAGGCGTTGGAAACACCATATATTTT. The full variable domain, completed using reference TRBV5-4 and TRBJ1-3, is ETGVTQSPTHLIKTRGQQVTLRCSSQSGHNTVSWYQQALGQGPQFIFQYYREEENGRGNFPPRFSGLQFPNYSSELNVNALELDDSALYLCASSLTGVGNTIYFGEGSWLTVV.

The rearrangement links TRBV9 to TRBJ2-7, with 8 bases identical to TRBD2. The CDR3 has 15 residues. V trimming: 3 bases; J trimming: 3 bases; junction bases outside the gene matches: 8. The germline gives CDR1 SGDLS, CDR2 YYNGEE. CDR3 DNA sequence: TGTGCCAGCAGCGAGGCCGGGACTAGTGTCTACGAGCAGTACTTC. Residues: CASSEAGTSVYEQYF.

V is TRBV19 and J is TRBJ1-6; D unclear. The CDR3 sequence is 15 residues long. The germline gives CDR1 LNHDA, CDR2 SQIVND (reference sequence). V was pared by 10 bases and J by 7 bases, with 20 bases between. The CDR3: CATQATGNRNSPLHF. For the CDR3, the DNA is TGTGCCACCCAAGCTACGGGAAACCGAAATTCACCCCTCCACTTT.

The CDR3 spells CASRGTSGSREQYF. Here the CDR3 DNA reads TGTGCCAGCAGAGGGACTAGCGGGAGCCGGGAGCAGTACTTC. The chain combines TRBV6-5 with TRBJ2-7; 14 bases map to TRBD2. CDR1 MNHEY and CDR2 SVGAGI come from the germline V gene. The length of the CDR3 is 14 residues. Losses at the gene ends were 6 bases for V and 7 bases for J; bases not matched to a gene: 5.

This clone was seen only once. V usage is TRBV7-8 and J usage is TRBJ2-1; 9 nucleotides line up with TRBD2. With V trimmed by 2 bases and J by 7 bases, 0 bases remained unmatched. CDR3 size: 13 residues. The germline V gene has CDR1 SGHVS and CDR2 FQNEAQ. CDR3 sequence: CASSLLAGNEQFF. DNA for the CDR3: TGTGCCAGCAGCTTACTAGCGGGGAATGAGCAGTTCTTC.

Notes on this clone: This sample includes further DNA sequences coding for the same CDR3. This chain joins TRBV19 and TRBJ1-2, with a possible D match to TRBD1 (5 bases). The CDR3 is 13 residues long. Germline CDR1 is LNHDA and CDR2 is SQIVND (reference sequence). Trimming removed 1 base at V and 5 bases at J, with 8 bases between. CDR3 bases: TGTGCCAGTAGTATAGGTCAGGGTTATGGCTACACCTTC. Its protein is CASSIGQGYGYTF.

This clone occurred a few times. This sequence joins TRBV7-9 and TRBJ1-6; 7 nucleotides match TRBD1. The J segment lost 5 bases and the V segment lost 5 bases, leaving 6 bases of the junction unmatched. From germline, CDR1 is SEHNR and CDR2 FQNEAQ (reference sequence). The CDR3 is 15 residues long. The CDR3 loop reads CASSKGTVDNSPLHF. The CDR3 nucleotides read TGTGCCAGCAGCAAAGGGACAGTGGATAATTCACCCCTCCACTTT.

The chain has TRBV7-2 and TRBJ1-2; 10 positions match TRBD1. Trimming took 7 bases from V and 11 from J; bases not matched to a gene: 16. Germline CDR1 is SGHTA and CDR2 is FQGNSA. The CDR3 covers 15 residues. The CDR3 sequence is CASTDGPRRGQGYTF. The CDR3 coding sequence is TGTGCCAGCACCGATGGCCCCCGAAGGGGACAGGGGTACACCTTC.

The rearrangement joins TRBV18 to TRBJ1-3, with D possibly being TRBD1 (6 bases). Trimming took off 5 bases at V and 3 bases at J, with 14 bases between the two ends. Germline lookup yields CDR1 KGHSH and CDR2 LQKENI. The CDR3 runs 15 residues. The CDR3 loop is CASSSSTGLGNTIYF. The CDR3 DNA sequence: TGTGCCAGCTCATCCTCGACAGGTCTTGGAAACACCATATATTTT.

The chain links TRBV4-1 to TRBJ1-4, with D hard to call. Germline CDR1 is MGHRA and CDR2 is YSYEKL. The CDR3 runs 15 residues. The V gene lost 1 base and the J gene lost 0 bases, with 6 bases spanning the gap. The CDR3 here is CASSQVAATNEKLFF. CDR3 nucleotides: TGCGCCAGCAGCCAAGTAGCAGCAACTAATGAAAAACTGTTTTTT.

The genes are TRBV2 and TRBJ1-5; maybe TRBD1 (6 bases). Germline CDR1 SNHLY, CDR2 FYNNEI. Trimming removed 2 bases from V and 5 bases from J, with 13 bases in between. This CDR3 has 15 residues. CDR3 sequence: CASSERGGRYQPQHF. CDR3 DNA: TGTGCCAGCAGTGAACGGGGGGGCCGCTATCAGCCCCAGCATTTT.

This sequence joins TRBV24-1 and TRBJ1-4; possibly TRBD1 for D (5 bases). The CDR3 is made up of 15 amino acids. Trimming took 4 bases from V and 3 from J, leaving 11 bases between them. The V gene's germline CDR1 is KGHDR and CDR2 SFDVKD. CDR3 DNA sequence: TGTGCCACCAGTGACCCAGGGTCATCTAATGAAAAACTGTTTTTT. Its protein product is CATSDPGSSNEKLFF.

The chain uses TRBV6-5 and TRBJ2-1, with 9 bases matching TRBD1. V shed 4 bases and J 8 bases; nucleotides not matched to a gene: 12. From germline, CDR1 is MNHEY and CDR2 SVGAGI. This CDR3 spans 16 amino acids. Written as DNA, the CDR3 is TGTGCCAGCAGTTGGGGGATCCTTGGGACAGGGTATGAGCAGTTCTTC. Encoded protein: CASSWGILGTGYEQFF.

The chain recombines TRBV6-5 with TRBJ1-3; D call uncertain. The CDR3 is 14 amino acids. V was shortened by 6 bases and J by 0 bases, with 9 bases between the two germline ends. Germline V lookup: CDR1 MNHEY, CDR2 SVGAGI. CDR3 amino acids: CASRGVPSGNTIYF. CDR3 nucleotides: TGTGCCAGCAGGGGAGTCCCCTCTGGAAACACCATATATTTT.

This chain connects TRBV11-2 to TRBJ1-4, with D hard to call. CDR1 is SGHAT, CDR2 FQNNGV, per germline. This CDR3 contains 14 residues. V lost 7 bases and J lost 3, with 12 bases in between. The CDR3 region has the DNA TGTGCCAGCATGGAGTGGGGAGCTAATGAAAAACTGTTTTTT. It specifies CASMEWGANEKLFF.

This clone is a singleton in its sample. The chain has TRBV21-1 and TRBJ1-2; the table gives TRBD1 as D, unverified against the DNA. TRBV21-1 is assigned pseudogene status. CDR3 length: 16 amino acids. The CDR3 loop reads CASSKVKQGSNYGYTF. CDR3 nucleotides: TGTGCCAGCAGCAAAGTAAAACAGGGGTCGAACTATGGCTACACCTTC.

The chain links TRBV3-1 (or the pseudogene TRBV3-2) to TRBJ2-7, with TRBD2 identical over 15 bases. The CDR3 loop spans 15 amino acids. Unmatched junction bases numbered 3, after V lost 0 bases and J lost 9 bases. Germline CDR1 reads LGHDT; CDR2 reads YNNKEL (reference sequence). DNA for the CDR3: TGTGCCAGCAGCCAAGAGGGGACTAGCGGGAGGCCGCAGTACTTC. Its protein product is CASSQEGTSGRPQYF.

J is TRBJ2-3 and V is TRBV5-1; D may be TRBD1 (6 bases). This CDR3 comprises 11 residues. V lost 5 bases and J lost 13, with 14 bases in between. Germline lookup yields CDR1 SGHRS and CDR2 YFSETQ. CDR3 coding DNA: TGCGCCAGCAGACCACTACAGGGTAAGTATTTT. It yields the protein CASRPLQGKYF.

V gene TRBV27 combines with J gene TRBJ2-7; 9 bases are a match to TRBD1. The CDR3 totals 17 residues. Germline lookup yields CDR1 MNHEY and CDR2 SMNVEV (reference sequence). V trimming: 2 bases; J trimming: 5 bases; junction bases outside the gene matches: 13. The CDR3 loop reads CASSLGPGTGWSDEQYF. DNA of the CDR3: TGTGCCAGCAGTTTAGGTCCAGGGACAGGGTGGTCCGACGAGCAGTACTTC.

This clone occurred many times. This sequence joins TRBV30 and TRBJ2-1; 7 bases are a match to TRBD1. CDR3 length: 14 amino acids. The V gene end was trimmed by 2 bases and the J gene end by 4 bases; junction bases not matched to a gene: 5. CDR1 and CDR2 (germline): GTSNPN, SVGIG (reference sequence). In nucleotides, the CDR3 is TGTGCCTGGAGTTTGGGACAGCGTTACAATGAGCAGTTCTTC. Protein: CAWSLGQRYNEQFF.

The chain employs TRBV7-2 and TRBJ2-4, with 7 bases identical to TRBD1. V shed 1 base and J 11 bases; nucleotides not matched to a gene: 5. The CDR3 is made up of 13 amino acids. Germline V CDR1 and CDR2: SGHTA, FQGNSA. The CDR3 coding sequence is TGTGCCAGCAGCTTAGGAAGACAGGGTGTTCAGTACTTC. As protein: CASSLGRQGVQYF.

This clone was detected once. The chain joins TRBV5-6 to TRBJ2-5, with a tentative D call TRBD1 (6 bases). The CDR3 loop spans 19 amino acids. Germline V gene lookup returns CDR1 SGHDT and CDR2 YYEEEE. The V and J ends lost 0 bases and 2 bases respectively, with 23 bases between them. The CDR3 region is CASSLVISREGQVQETQYF. The DNA of the CDR3 is TGTGCCAGCAGCTTGGTCATTAGCAGAGAGGGACAAGTTCAAGAGACCCAGTACTTC.

J is TRBJ2-4 and V is TRBV30, with no clear D. Per germline, CDR1 GTSNPN and CDR2 SVGIG (reference sequence). The CDR3 runs to 13 residues. The V and J ends lost 3 bases and 3 bases respectively, with 9 bases between them. CDR3 sequence (DNA): TGTGCCTGGAGCCAGGTTCGCAAAAACATTCAGTACTTC. Protein product: CAWSQVRKNIQYF. The complete variable domain, with remaining parts taken from reference TRBV30 and TRBJ2-4, reads SQTIHQWPATLVQPVGSPLSLECTVEGTSNPNLYWYRQAAGRGLQLLFYSVGIGQISSEVPQNLSASRPQDRQFILSSKKLLLSDSGFYLCAWSQVRKNIQYFGAGTRLSVL.

J is TRBJ2-7 and V is TRBV5-1; 7 nucleotides agree with TRBD2. Trimming at V came to 0 bases and at J to 1 base, leaving 4 bases not matched to a gene. In germline, CDR1 is SGHRS, CDR2 YFSETQ. There are 15 residues in the CDR3. The CDR3 DNA follows: TGCGCCAGCAGCTTGGAGACTAGCAAATCCTACGAGCAGTACTTC. This gives the protein CASSLETSKSYEQYF.

CDR3 in DNA: TGTGCCAGCAGGATTGGGAGGGCCACTGAGCAGTTCTTC. Translating gives CASRIGRATEQFF. This chain links TRBV6-9 with TRBJ2-1; 7 nucleotides agree with TRBD2. V shed 6 bases and J 9 bases; nucleotides not matched to a gene: 8. Germline V lookup: CDR1 MNHGY, CDR2 SVAAGI. The CDR3 is 13 amino acids.

The chain joins TRBV7-9 to TRBJ2-3; D not resolved. Germline-derived CDR1 and CDR2 are SEHNR and FQNEAQ (reference sequence). There are 13 residues in the CDR3. Trimming stripped 5 bases from V and 8 bases from J, with 14 bases between. CDR3 in amino acids: CASSQTPESTQYF. CDR3 bases: TGTGCCAGCAGCCAGACTCCGGAGAGTACGCAGTATTTT. The variable domain in full, with the rest retrieved from reference TRBV7-9 and TRBJ2-3, is DTGVSQNPRHKITKRGQNVTFRCDPISEHNRLYWYRQTLGQGPEFLTYFQNEAQLEKSRLLSDRFSAERPKGSFSTLEIQRTEQGDSAMYLCASSQTPESTQYFGPGTRLTVL.

The V call is TRBV7-2, the J call TRBJ2-7; TRBD1 might be the D (5 bases). This CDR3 spans 13 amino acids. Germline values: CDR1 SGHTA, CDR2 FQGNSA. V was shortened by 5 bases and J by 4 bases, with 12 bases between the two germline ends. The CDR3 bases are TGTGCCAGCAGCCCTGGGGCGGTGTACGAGCAGTACTTC. It encodes CASSPGAVYEQYF.

This clone was found once. Different DNA sequences within this sample yield the same CDR3. The chain links TRBV5-1 to TRBJ2-1; 8 bases align to TRBD2. In germline, CDR1 is SGHRS, CDR2 YFSETQ. There are 15 residues in the CDR3. V lost 1 base and J lost 3; bases outside the gene matches: 3. The CDR3 sequence is CASSLLAGGYNEQFF. CDR3 coding DNA: TGCGCCAGCAGCTTGCTCGCGGGAGGCTACAATGAGCAGTTCTTC.